Listed here is a single T cell receptor beta chain. Its antigen is undetermined. The source of the sample is a study of radiotherapy plus CTLA-4 blockade in lung cancer. Turning to the study itself: The study recorded objective responses in roughly 20% of patients and disease control in 31%. Study-wide findings and caveats: Blood saw expansion of tumor-derived TCR clones after radiotherapy plus ipilimumab.

Assay used: immunoSEQ multiplex PCR; TCRdb lists only in-frame clones, some missing. The sample lists 120,000 or so clones; about four fifths were seen once. The CDR3 sequence is 16 residues long. Looked up from germline, CDR1 is MNHEY and CDR2 is SMNVEV (reference sequence). V was cut by 6 bases and J by 4 bases, with 21 bases left in between. This clonotype was obtained from a human donor with non-small cell lung cancer who had a partial response to radiotherapy plus ipilimumab. This specimen consisted of peripheral blood, obtained from a patient treated with radiotherapy plus ipilimumab. This chain joins TRBV27 and TRBJ2-5; D perhaps matches TRBD1 (6 bases). The CDR3 here is CASRPTRGSWGETQYF. The CDR3 bases are TGTGCCAGCAGGCCTACTAGGGGGAGCTGGGGAGAGACCCAGTACTTC.